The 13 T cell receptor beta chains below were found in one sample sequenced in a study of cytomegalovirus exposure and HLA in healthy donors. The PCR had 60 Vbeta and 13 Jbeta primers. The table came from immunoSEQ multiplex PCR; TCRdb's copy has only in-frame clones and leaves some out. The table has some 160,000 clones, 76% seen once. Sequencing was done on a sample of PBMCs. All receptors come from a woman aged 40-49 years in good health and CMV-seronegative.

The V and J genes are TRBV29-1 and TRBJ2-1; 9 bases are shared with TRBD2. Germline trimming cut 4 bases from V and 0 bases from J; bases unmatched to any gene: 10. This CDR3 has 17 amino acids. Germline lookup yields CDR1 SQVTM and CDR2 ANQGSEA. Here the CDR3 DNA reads TGCAGCGTTGGGAGGACTAGCGATATTTACTCCTACAATGAGCAGTTCTTC. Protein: CSVGRTSDIYSYNEQFF.

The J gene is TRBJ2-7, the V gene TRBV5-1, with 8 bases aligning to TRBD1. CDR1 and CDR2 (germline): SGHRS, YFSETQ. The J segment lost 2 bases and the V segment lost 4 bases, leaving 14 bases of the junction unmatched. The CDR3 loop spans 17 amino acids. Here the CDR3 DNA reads TGCGCCAGCAGCCTCACATCCCCACGGGACAGGACCTACGAGCAGTACTTC. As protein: CASSLTSPRDRTYEQYF.

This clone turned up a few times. The CDR3: CASSGSGNTEAFF. The CDR3 nucleotides are TGCGCCAGCAGTGGGAGCGGGAACACTGAAGCTTTCTTT. The chain carries TRBV10-1 and TRBJ1-1; no firm D call. V was shortened by 4 bases and J by 1 base, with 7 bases between the two germline ends. Germline V lookup: CDR1 WNHNN, CDR2 SYGVQD (reference sequence). The CDR3 is 13 amino acids.

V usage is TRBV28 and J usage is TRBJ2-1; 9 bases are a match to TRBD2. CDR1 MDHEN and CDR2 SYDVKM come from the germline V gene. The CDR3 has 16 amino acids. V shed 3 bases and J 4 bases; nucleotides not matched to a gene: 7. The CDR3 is CASSLSSGGTYNEQFF. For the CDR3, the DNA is TGTGCCAGCAGTTTGAGTAGCGGGGGAACATACAATGAGCAGTTCTTC.

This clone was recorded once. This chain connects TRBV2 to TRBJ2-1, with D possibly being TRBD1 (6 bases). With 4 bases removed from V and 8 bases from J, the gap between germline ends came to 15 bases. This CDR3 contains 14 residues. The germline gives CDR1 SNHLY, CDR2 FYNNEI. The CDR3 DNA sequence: TGTGCCAGCAGTGTAGAACAGGGTGTATATGAGCAGTTCTTC. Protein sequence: CASSVEQGVYEQFF.

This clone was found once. CDR3 coding DNA: TGTGCCAGCTCACCATCAACGGACAGGGCGGATGGCTACACCTTC. It is translated as CASSPSTDRADGYTF. The chain links TRBV18 to TRBJ1-2; 8 bases match TRBD1. The CDR3 has 15 residues. Germline V gives CDR1 KGHSH, CDR2 LQKENI. J was trimmed by 6 bases and V by 2 bases; bases with no gene match: 8.

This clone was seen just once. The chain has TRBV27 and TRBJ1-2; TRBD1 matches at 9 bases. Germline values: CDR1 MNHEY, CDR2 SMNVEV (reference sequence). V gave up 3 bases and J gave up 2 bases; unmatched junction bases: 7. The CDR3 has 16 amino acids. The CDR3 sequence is CASSFGTGGLNYGYTF. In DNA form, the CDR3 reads TGTGCCAGCAGTTTTGGAACAGGGGGCTTAAACTATGGCTACACCTTC.

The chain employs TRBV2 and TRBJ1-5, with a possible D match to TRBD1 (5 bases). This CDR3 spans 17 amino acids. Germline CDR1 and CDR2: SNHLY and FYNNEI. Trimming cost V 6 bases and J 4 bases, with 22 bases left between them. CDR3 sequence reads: CASRMGLLGFWNQPQHF. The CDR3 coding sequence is TGTGCCAGCAGGATGGGGCTTTTGGGTTTTTGGAATCAGCCCCAGCATTTT.

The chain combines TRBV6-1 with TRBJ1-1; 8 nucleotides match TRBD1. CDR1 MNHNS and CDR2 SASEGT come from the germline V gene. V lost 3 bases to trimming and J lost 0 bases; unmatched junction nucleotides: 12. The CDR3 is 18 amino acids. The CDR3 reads CASSEIPQGQGLNTEAFF. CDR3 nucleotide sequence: TGTGCCAGCAGTGAGATACCTCAAGGACAGGGCCTGAACACTGAAGCTTTCTTT.

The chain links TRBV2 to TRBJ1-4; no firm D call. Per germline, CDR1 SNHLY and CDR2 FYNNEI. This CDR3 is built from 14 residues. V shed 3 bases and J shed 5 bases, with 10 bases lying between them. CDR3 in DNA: TGTGCCAGCAGTGAGCTACAGAAAAATGAAAAACTGTTTTTT. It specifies CASSELQKNEKLFF.

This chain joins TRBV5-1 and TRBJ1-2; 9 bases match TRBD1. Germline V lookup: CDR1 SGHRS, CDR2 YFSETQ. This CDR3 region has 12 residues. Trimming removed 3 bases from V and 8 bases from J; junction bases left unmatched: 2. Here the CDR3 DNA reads TGCGCCAGCAGCTATGACAGGGGGGGCTACACCTTC. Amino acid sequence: CASSYDRGGYTF.

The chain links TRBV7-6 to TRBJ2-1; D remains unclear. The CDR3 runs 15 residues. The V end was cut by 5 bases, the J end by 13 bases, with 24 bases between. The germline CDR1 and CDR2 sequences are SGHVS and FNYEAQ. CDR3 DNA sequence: TGTGCCAGCAGCCGACTTCTGACTCTAGACCCGCTCCAGTTCTTC. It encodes CASSRLLTLDPLQFF.

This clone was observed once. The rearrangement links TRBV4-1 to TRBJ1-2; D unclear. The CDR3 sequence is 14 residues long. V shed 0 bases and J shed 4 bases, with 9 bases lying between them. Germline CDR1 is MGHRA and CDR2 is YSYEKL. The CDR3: CASSQDPEGYGYTF. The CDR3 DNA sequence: TGCGCCAGCAGCCAAGACCCCGAGGGCTATGGCTACACCTTC.